The following is a T cell receptor beta chain sequence with its context. As yet, its antigen is unknown. These data originate in a study of OX40 agonist ivuxolimab in advanced cancers. On the study more broadly: One patient with hepatocellular carcinoma and two with cutaneous melanoma, three in all, had partial responses. General study results and limits: Among expanded peripheral T cells, antigen specificity went undetermined. At doses 0.1 to 3.0 mg/kg, CD4+ and CD8+ clones expanded. The study found among the lowest clonal expansion in partial responders at 0.1-3.0 mg/kg.

TCRdb keeps only in-frame clones here, not all; method: immunoSEQ multiplex PCR. The sample holds tens of thousands of clones; 89% are singletons and the top ten take 0.3% to 0.4%. The input for sequencing was CD4+ or CD8+ T cells sorted from blood, taken in a trial of the OX40 agonist ivuxolimab. This TCR was recovered from an adult with an advanced solid tumor such as melanoma, head and neck, liver or kidney cancer.

The CDR3 DNA is TGCGCCAGCAGCCAAGGAGCATCCAGGAGCGACCAAGAGACCCAGTACTTC. This gives the protein CASSQGASRSDQETQYF. This sequence joins TRBV4-3 and TRBJ2-5, with no clear D. The CDR3 loop spans 17 amino acids. Trimming removed 1 base at V and 0 bases at J, with 15 bases between. CDR1 and CDR2 from the germline V gene are LGHNA and YSLEER.